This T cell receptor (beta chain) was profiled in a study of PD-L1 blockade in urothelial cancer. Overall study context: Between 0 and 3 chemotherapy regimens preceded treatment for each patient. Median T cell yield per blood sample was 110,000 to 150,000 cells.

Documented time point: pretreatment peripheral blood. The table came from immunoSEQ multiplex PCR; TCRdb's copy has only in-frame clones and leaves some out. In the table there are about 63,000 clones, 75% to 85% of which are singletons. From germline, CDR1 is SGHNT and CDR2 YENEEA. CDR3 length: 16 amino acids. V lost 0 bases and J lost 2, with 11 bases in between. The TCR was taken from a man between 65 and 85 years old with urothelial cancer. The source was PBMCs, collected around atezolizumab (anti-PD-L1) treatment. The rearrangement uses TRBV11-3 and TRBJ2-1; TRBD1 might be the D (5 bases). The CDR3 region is CASSLDRTSTYNEQFF. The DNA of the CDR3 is TGTGCCAGCAGCTTAGATCGGACATCCACCTACAATGAGCAGTTCTTC.